The 10 T cell receptor beta chains below were found in one sample sequenced in a study of T-cell reconstitution after alpha-beta-depleted transplantation in children. TCRbeta library construction was performed incorporating unique molecular identifiers. MiXCR, applied by TCRdb to the PCR reads, yields one record per CDR3 protein. The sample has about 460,000 distinct CDR3 sequences, under 12% seen once. The material was PBMCs, obtained before TCRalphabeta/CD19-depleted stem cell transplant. These receptors came from a child aged 2 to 10 with inherited bone marrow failure, due to receive a stem cell transplant.

This clonotype was seen at least ten times. V is TRBV6-2 or TRBV6-3 and J is TRBJ2-7; possibly TRBD2 for D (6 bases). Germline V lookup: CDR1 MNHEY, CDR2 SVGEGT. V lost 2 bases and J lost 1, with 12 bases in between. This CDR3 is built from 15 residues. Here the CDR3 reads CASSYGAAGSYEQYF. The CDR3 nucleotides read TGTGCCAGCAGTTACGGGGCAGCGGGTTCCTACGAGCAGTACTTC.

This clonotype has at least ten counts. CDR3 amino acids: CASSPLDRVEYNEQFF. CDR3 coding DNA: TGCGCCAGCAGCCCGCTGGACAGGGTGGAGTACAATGAGCAGTTCTTC. V usage is TRBV5-1 and J usage is TRBJ2-1, with 8 bases lining up with TRBD1. V dropped 4 bases and J dropped 4; count of bases not matched to a gene: 10. CDR1 and CDR2 from the germline V gene are SGHRS and YFSETQ. The CDR3 consists of 16 residues.

This clonotype was counted ten times or more. The chain combines TRBV27 with TRBJ2-3; D not certain. Trimming removed 3 bases from V and 2 bases from J, with 9 bases in between. The CDR3 length is 14 residues. The germline gives CDR1 MNHEY, CDR2 SMNVEV (reference sequence). CDR3 bases: TGTGCCAGCAGTTTGGCGGATCACACAGATACGCAGTATTTT. Amino acid sequence: CASSLADHTDTQYF.

V is TRBV29-1 and J is TRBJ1-2, with D possibly matching TRBD1 (5 bases). The V end was cut by 3 bases, the J end by 1 base, with 9 bases between. Germline CDR1 reads SQVTM; CDR2 reads ANQGSEA. The CDR3 spans 13 residues. CDR3 nucleotide sequence: TGCAGCGTTGAGGGGCAGGATAACTATGGCTACACCTTC. Its translation: CSVEGQDNYGYTF.

This clonotype was observed at least ten times. This chain uses TRBV29-1 with TRBJ2-1; D may be TRBD1 or TRBD2 (5 bases each). The CDR3 extends over 12 amino acids. V was cut by 5 bases and J by 3 bases, with 8 bases left in between. Germline CDR1 SQVTM, CDR2 ANQGSEA. DNA of the CDR3: TGCAGCGTTAGGGACGGCTACAATGAGCAGTTCTTC. Translating it yields CSVRDGYNEQFF.

This clonotype has at least ten counts. This chain links TRBV7-8 with TRBJ2-7; TRBD1 is a possible D gene (5 bases). Germline CDR1 is SGHVS and CDR2 is FQNEAQ. The CDR3 runs 14 residues. Trimming cost V 1 base and J 2 bases, with 9 bases left between them. The DNA for the CDR3 is TGTGCCAGCAGCTTAGAGGACATAACCTACGAGCAGTACTTC. This translates into CASSLEDITYEQYF.

This clonotype has a count of ten or more. The chain couples TRBV4-3 to TRBJ2-1, with D perhaps TRBD2 (6 bases). Trimming removed 4 bases at V and 7 bases at J, with 20 bases between. Germline V gene data show CDR1 as LGHNA and CDR2 as YSLEER. The CDR3 is 16 amino acids. The CDR3 sequence is CASSPLSGVPGNEQFF. As DNA, the CDR3 is TGCGCCAGCAGCCCCCTTTCGGGAGTCCCAGGTAATGAGCAGTTCTTC.

This clonotype has a count of ten or more. V is TRBV27 and J is TRBJ2-1; TRBD2 is a possible D gene (6 bases). V was shortened by 1 base and J by 8 bases, with 12 bases between the two germline ends. This CDR3 region has 14 residues. Germline-derived CDR1 and CDR2 are MNHEY and SMNVEV (reference sequence). CDR3 in DNA: TGTGCCAGCAGTTTATTGGCCTGGAGGGATGAGCAGTTCTTC. Translated: CASSLLAWRDEQFF.

This clonotype was counted at least ten times. The V gene is TRBV20-1, the J gene TRBJ2-3; possible D gene TRBD1, 5 bases. The length of the CDR3 is 15 residues. The V and J ends lost 1 base and 4 bases respectively, with 15 bases between them. Germline V gives CDR1 DFQATT, CDR2 SNEGSKA (reference sequence). In DNA form, the CDR3 reads TGCAGTGCTAGAGGCTCAGGGAATAACCCAGATACGCAGTATTTT. It specifies CSARGSGNNPDTQYF.

This clonotype was found a few times. This CDR3 is CASSRTSGRARSGELFF. CDR3 coding DNA: TGTGCCAGCAGTAGGACTAGCGGGAGGGCCCGGTCCGGGGAGCTGTTTTTT. This chain joins TRBV12-3 or TRBV12-4 and TRBJ2-2; the match to TRBD2 covers 15 bases. The trim removed 5 bases at V and 6 bases at J, leaving 7 bases unmatched. CDR3 length: 17 residues.